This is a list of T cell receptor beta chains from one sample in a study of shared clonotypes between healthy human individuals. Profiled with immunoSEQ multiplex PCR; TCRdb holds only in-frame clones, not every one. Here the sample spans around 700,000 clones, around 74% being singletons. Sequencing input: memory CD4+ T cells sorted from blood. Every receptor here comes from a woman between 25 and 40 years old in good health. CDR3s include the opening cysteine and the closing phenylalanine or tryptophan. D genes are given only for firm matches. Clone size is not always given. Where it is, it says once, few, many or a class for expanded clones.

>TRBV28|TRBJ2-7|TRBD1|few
TGTGCCAGCAGACCCCGACAGGGGCAGTCCTACGAGCAGTACTTC
CASRPRQGQSYEQYF
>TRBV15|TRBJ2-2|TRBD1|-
TGTGCCACCAGCAGAGCGGGACAGGGGCCCACCGGGGAGCTGTTTTTT
CATSRAGQGPTGELFF
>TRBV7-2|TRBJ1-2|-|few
TGTGCCAGCTCCCCCGCCCCCAGGTTGGGGGCCGCTGGCTACACCTTC
CASSPAPRLGAAGYTF
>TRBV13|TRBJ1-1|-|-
TGTGCCACCAGTCGTGACACTGAAGCTTTCTTT
CATSRDTEAFF
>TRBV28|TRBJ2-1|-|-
TGTGCCAGCAGCCTAGGGGGTCTCAGCTCCTACAATGAGCAGTTCTTC
CASSLGGLSSYNEQFF
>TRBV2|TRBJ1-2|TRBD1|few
TGTGCCAGCAGCTATCCGGGACAGGGTAGAGGCTACACCTTC
CASSYPGQGRGYTF
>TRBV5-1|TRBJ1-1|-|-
TGCGCCAGCAGCTTAGACCCGGACACAAAAAGAGAAGCTTTCTTT
CASSLDPDTKREAFF
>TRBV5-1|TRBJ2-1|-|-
TGCGCCAGCAGCACGGGAGCTCTCTCTGGGAGATCCTACAATGAGCAGTTCTTC
CASSTGALSGRSYNEQFF
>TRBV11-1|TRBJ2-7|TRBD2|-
TGTGCCAGCAGTCTGACTAGCGGGAGCCCCTTGTACGAGCAGTACTTC
CASSLTSGSPLYEQYF
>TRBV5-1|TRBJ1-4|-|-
TGCGCCAGCAGCTTGCATAGGCCCCGGGGAGTGGGTAATGAAAAACTGTTTTTT
CASSLHRPRGVGNEKLFF
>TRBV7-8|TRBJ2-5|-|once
TGTGCCAGCATCCCTCGTGGGAGAGGAGAGACCCAGTACTTC
CASIPRGRGETQYF
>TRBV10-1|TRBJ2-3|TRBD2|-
TGCGCCAGCAGTGAGTCTAGCGGGACAGATACGCAGTATTTT
CASSESSGTDTQYF
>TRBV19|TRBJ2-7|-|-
TGTGCCAGTAGTATAGAGGAAGGATCCTACGAGCAGTACTTC
CASSIEEGSYEQYF
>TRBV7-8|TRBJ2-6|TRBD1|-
TGTGCCAGCAGAAAGACAGGGACTGGGGCCAACGTCCTGACTTTC
CASRKTGTGANVLTF
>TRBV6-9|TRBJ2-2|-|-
TGTGCCAGCGGTGACCGTTACGCTTGGAACACCGGGGAGCTGTTTTTT
CASGDRYAWNTGELFF
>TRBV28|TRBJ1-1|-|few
TGTGCCAGCAGTTTTACAGGGTCCGGGAGGCCTGAAGCTTTCTTT
CASSFTGSGRPEAFF
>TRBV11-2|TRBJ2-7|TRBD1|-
TGTGCCAGCAGGGCACCCGGGACAGGCTCCTACGAGCAGTACTTC
CASRAPGTGSYEQYF
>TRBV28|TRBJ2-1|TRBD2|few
TGTGCCAGCAACCCGGGACTAGGTCTATCCAATGAGCAGTTCTTC
CASNPGLGLSNEQFF
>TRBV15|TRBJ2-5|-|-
TGTGCCACCAGCAGAGATCGCGGGGCGCAAGAGACCCAGTACTTC
CATSRDRGAQETQYF
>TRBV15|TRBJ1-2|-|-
TGTGCCACCAGCAGGCCGGGCGTAGTCTATGGCTACACCTTC
CATSRPGVVYGYTF
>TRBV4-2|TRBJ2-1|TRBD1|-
TGTGCCAGCAGCCTAAGACGGGACAGGGTTACCTACAATGAGCAGTTCTTC
CASSLRRDRVTYNEQFF
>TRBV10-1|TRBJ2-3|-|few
TGCGCCAGCAGTGAGTCGCCAGACACAGATACGCAGTATTTT
CASSESPDTDTQYF
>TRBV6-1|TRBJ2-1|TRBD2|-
TGTGCCAGCAGTCCCGGGACTATGCGGCCGAATGAGCAGTTCTTC
CASSPGTMRPNEQFF
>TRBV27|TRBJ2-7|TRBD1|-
TGTGCCAGCAGGAGAGGCTCCGGGACAGGGGACTACGAGCAGTACTTC
CASRRGSGTGDYEQYF
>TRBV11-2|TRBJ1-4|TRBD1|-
TGTGCCAGCAGCTTCGGACAGGGGGATGAAAAACTGTTTTTT
CASSFGQGDEKLFF
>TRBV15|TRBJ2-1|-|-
TGTGCCACCAGCCGTAAGGGCGGTGGGAGCCCCAATGAGCAGTTCTTC
CATSRKGGGSPNEQFF
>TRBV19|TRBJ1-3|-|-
TGTGCCAGTCAACGGGCGGCAACACTATCTGGAAACACCATATATTTT
CASQRAATLSGNTIYF
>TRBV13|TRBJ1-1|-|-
TGTGCCAGCAGCGTGGTCTGGAACACTGAAGCTTTCTTT
CASSVVWNTEAFF
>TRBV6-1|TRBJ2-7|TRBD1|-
TGTGCCAGCCAGGACAGGGAACCCTACGAGCAGTACTTC
CASQDREPYEQYF
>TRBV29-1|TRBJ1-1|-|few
TGCAGCGTTGAAGGGATGGTACGGACTGAAGCTTTCTTT
CSVEGMVRTEAFF
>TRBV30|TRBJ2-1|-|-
TGTGCCTGGAGTGCGTCGGACCCCCAGAGATCCTACAATGAGCAGTTCTTC
CAWSASDPQRSYNEQFF
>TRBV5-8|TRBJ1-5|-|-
TGTGCCAGCAGCTTGTTCGACAGCTGGGGCAATCAGCCCCAGCATTTT
CASSLFDSWGNQPQHF
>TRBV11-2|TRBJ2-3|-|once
TGTGCCAGCAGCTTATTTGGGGCAGATACGCAGTATTTT
CASSLFGADTQYF